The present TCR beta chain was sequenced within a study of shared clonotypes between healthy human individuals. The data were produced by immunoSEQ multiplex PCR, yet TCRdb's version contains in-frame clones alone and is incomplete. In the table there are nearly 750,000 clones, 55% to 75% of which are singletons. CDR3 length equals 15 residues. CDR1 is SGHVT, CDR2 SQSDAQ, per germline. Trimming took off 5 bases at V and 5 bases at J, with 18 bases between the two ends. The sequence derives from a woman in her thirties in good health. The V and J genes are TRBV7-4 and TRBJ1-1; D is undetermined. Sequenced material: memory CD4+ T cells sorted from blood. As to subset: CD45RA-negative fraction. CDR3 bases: TGTGCCAGCAGCCCCGATCGGATGTGGGGAACTGAAGCTTTCTTT. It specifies CASSPDRMWGTEAFF.